This T cell receptor beta chain appears in the sequencing data of a study of T cells of healthy individuals. TCRdb independently ran MiXCR on the 5' RACE reads; one entry per CDR3 protein. The sample has nearly 100,000 distinct CDR3 sequences; around 17% are singletons. The sample holds a few counts of this clonotype. The TCR originated in a human donor in good health.

The DNA for the CDR3 is TGCGCCAGCAGCCAAGCCACTGCTCAAGAGACCCAGTACTTC. It encodes CASSQATAQETQYF. The chain joins TRBV4-3 to TRBJ2-5; no definite D call. The CDR3 runs 14 residues. The germline V gene encodes CDR1 LGHNA and CDR2 YSLEER. V dropped 1 base and J dropped 2 bases, with 8 bases sitting between them.